These 9 T cell receptor beta chains share one sample of origin, sequenced in a study of shared clonotypes between healthy human individuals. TCRdb's copy holds only in-frame clones and misses some; the assay was immunoSEQ multiplex PCR. The sample includes 1.5 million to 2.5 million clones, about 95% seen only once; the top ten take more than 0.95%. CD45RO-negative, CCR7-positively selected cells formed the naive CD8 fraction, excluding terminally differentiated effector memory CD45RA+ cells. Sequenced sample: naive CD8+ T cells sorted from blood. The receptor set was obtained from a man between 18 and 29 years old in good health.

This clone was picked up one time. The rearrangement joins TRBV4-1 to TRBJ2-1, with 10 bases that match TRBD2. The junction had 12 bases not matched to a gene; V was cut back by 2 bases and J by 8 bases. Per the germline V gene, CDR1 is MGHRA and CDR2 is YSYEKL. The CDR3 spans 17 residues. The CDR3 region is CASSQSFSGRAMDEQFF. CDR3 coding DNA: TGCGCCAGCAGCCAATCATTCAGCGGGAGGGCCATGGATGAGCAGTTCTTC.

The chain couples TRBV6-1 to TRBJ2-7, with a weak D call TRBD2 (6 bases). The CDR3 contains 12 residues. V shed 8 bases and J shed 3 bases, with 11 bases lying between them. CDR1 MNHNS and CDR2 SASEGT come from the germline V gene. DNA of the CDR3: TGTGCCAGCGGGACTTTCGACTACGAGCAGTACTTC. Translated: CASGTFDYEQYF.

This clone occurred once. One end of the junction fails to match germline, which may point to a read error. This chain connects TRBV7-7 to TRBJ1-1, with 12 bases fitting TRBD1. This CDR3 spans 15 amino acids. Germline V CDR1 and CDR2: SSHAT, FNYEAQ (reference sequence). CDR3 nucleotide sequence: TGTGCTAGCAGCTCGGGACAGGGGGCTCTCACTGAAGCTTTCTTT. Translated: CASSSGQGALTEAFF.

This chain connects TRBV2 to TRBJ2-1; 7 bases line up with TRBD2. The CDR3 consists of 14 residues. Germline V lookup: CDR1 SNHLY, CDR2 FYNNEI. The V and J ends lost 4 bases and 6 bases, in that order; junction bases with no gene match: 6. DNA for the CDR3: TGTGCCAGCAGTGTAGGGCTAGCGGCCAATGAGCAGTTCTTC. Encoded protein: CASSVGLAANEQFF.

A remark on this clone: The sample contains more than one DNA sequence encoding this CDR3. This rearrangement joins TRBV6-5 to TRBJ2-1; D might be TRBD2 (6 bases). In germline, CDR1 is MNHEY, CDR2 SVGAGI. The CDR3 length is 12 residues. Trimming took off 0 bases at V and 10 bases at J, with 7 bases between the two ends. The CDR3 is CASSYSGLEQFF. CDR3 in DNA: TGTGCCAGCAGTTACTCGGGACTGGAGCAGTTCTTC.

The V gene is TRBV10-1, the J gene TRBJ1-2; no definite D call. CDR1 and CDR2 (germline): WNHNN, SYGVQD (reference sequence). V lost 1 base, J lost 7 bases, and 13 bases lay in between. The CDR3 has 14 residues. The CDR3 loop reads CASSELVSGFGYTF. The CDR3 nucleotides are TGCGCCAGCAGTGAGTTAGTATCAGGTTTTGGCTACACCTTC.

Note on this clone: Other DNA sequences in this sample translate to the same CDR3. The chain joins TRBV11-2 to TRBJ2-5; D gene ambiguous. CDR1 and CDR2 (germline): SGHAT, FQNNGV. V gave up 4 bases and J gave up 5 bases, with 5 bases separating them. The CDR3 has 11 residues. The CDR3 is CASSSRETQYF. In DNA form, the CDR3 reads TGTGCCAGCAGCTCGAGGGAGACCCAGTACTTC. Complete variable domain (other parts from reference TRBV11-2 and TRBJ2-5): EAGVAQSPRYKIIEKRQSVAFWCNPISGHATLYWYQQILGQGPKLLIQFQNNGVVDDSQLPKDRFSAERLKGVDSTLKIQPAKLEDSAVYLCASSSRETQYFGPGTRLLVL.

V usage is TRBV4-1 and J usage is TRBJ2-5, with D maybe TRBD1 (5 bases). Germline CDR1 is MGHRA and CDR2 is YSYEKL. Trimming stripped 0 bases from V and 4 bases from J, with 15 bases between. This CDR3 is built from 16 residues. The CDR3 sequence: CASSQDPGRVGETQYF. CDR3 in DNA: TGCGCCAGCAGCCAAGATCCGGGCAGGGTTGGAGAGACCCAGTACTTC.

This chain links TRBV4-3 with TRBJ2-6, with TRBD2 matching 8 bases. This CDR3 comprises 17 residues. Losses at the gene ends were 1 base for V and 0 bases for J; bases not matched to a gene: 2. Germline CDR1 reads LGHNA; CDR2 reads YSLEER. The CDR3 loop is CASSQGGLVSGANVLTF. The CDR3 DNA is TGCGCCAGCAGCCAAGGGGGACTAGTCTCTGGGGCCAACGTCCTGACTTTC.